The clone carrying this T cell receptor beta chain was counted a few times. The data were obtained in a study of patients and donors after allogeneic stem cell transplantation. TCRdb reprocessed the RT-PCR reads with MiXCR, giving one entry per CDR3 protein. Found here are about 960,000 distinct CDR3 sequences, roughly 17% of them singletons; the top ten hold 5% to 6.5%. CDR3 length equals 14 residues. Trimming removed 7 bases from V and 0 bases from J, with 11 bases in between. The V gene's germline CDR1 is KGHDR and CDR2 SFDVKD. The sample comprised blood, either unsorted or a sorted T cell fraction (not recorded which). The origin of this receptor is a human donor who was either an allogeneic HSCT recipient or a stem cell or donor lymphocyte infusion donor (not recorded which). It is not recorded whose cells these are; they may come from a transplant donor. The J gene is TRBJ2-5, the V gene TRBV24-1; D is uncertain. CDR3: CATRGEADQETQYF. The CDR3, as DNA: TGTGCCACCAGGGGCGAGGCAGACCAAGAGACCCAGTACTTC.